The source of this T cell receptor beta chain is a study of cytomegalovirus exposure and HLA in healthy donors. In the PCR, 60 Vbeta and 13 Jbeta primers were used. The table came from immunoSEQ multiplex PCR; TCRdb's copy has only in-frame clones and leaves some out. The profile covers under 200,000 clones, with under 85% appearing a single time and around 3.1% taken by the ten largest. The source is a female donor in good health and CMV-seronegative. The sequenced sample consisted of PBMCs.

The CDR3 protein is CASSLLTGYSYEQYF. Written as DNA, the CDR3 is TGTGCCAGCAGCTTACTGACGGGGTATTCCTACGAGCAGTACTTC. The chain employs TRBV6-5 and TRBJ2-7, with D possibly being TRBD2 (5 bases). This CDR3 has 15 amino acids. With 6 bases removed from V and 1 base from J, the gap between germline ends came to 16 bases. Per germline, CDR1 MNHEY and CDR2 SVGAGI.